Listed below are T cell receptor beta chains from one sample, sequenced in a study of response to subunit inactivated influenza vaccine. TCRdb used MiXCR to reprocess the RT-PCR reads, holding one entry per CDR3 protein. The sample contains roughly 790,000 distinct CDR3 sequences, around 21% of which appear only once. This specimen was PBMCs from blood, taken about 5 days after vaccination. The receptors come from a man aged 50 or older who received an inactivated influenza vaccine. Both conserved end residues are part of each CDR3. D genes are given only for firm matches. Size is omitted from some rows. Given values are once, few, many or a class for expanded clones.

>.|TRBV5-1|TRBJ2-5|few
CASSLRGSSYQETQYF
TGCGCCAGCAGCTTGAGGGGCAGTTCGTACCAAGAGACCCAGTACTTC
>.|TRBV15|TRBJ1-6|.
CATSSTYNSPLHF
TGTGCCACCAGCAGCACTTATAATTCACCCCTCCACTTT
>TRBD2|TRBV5-1|TRBJ2-2|.
CASSAMGLGDTGELFF
TGCGCCAGCAGCGCCATGGGACTAGGCGACACCGGGGAGCTGTTTTTT
>TRBD1|TRBV25-1|TRBJ1-1|.
CASSDPGQGASDEAFF
TGTGCCAGCAGTGACCCGGGACAGGGGGCATCTGATGAAGCTTTCTTT
>.|TRBV15|TRBJ2-3|many
CATSPRWGTDTQYF
TGTGCCACCAGCCCCAGGTGGGGCACAGATACGCAGTATTTT
>.|TRBV7-9|TRBJ2-1|.
CASSLYGESYNEQFF
TGTGCCAGCAGCTTGTACGGTGAATCCTACAATGAGCAGTTCTTC
>TRBD2|TRBV12-3/TRBV12-4|TRBJ2-5|.
CASTGSGGQETQYF
TGTGCCAGCACCGGAAGCGGGGGCCAAGAGACCCAGTACTTC
>TRBD2|TRBV4-2|TRBJ2-1|.
CASSQETSEKNNEQFF
TGTGCCAGCAGCCAGGAGACTAGCGAGAAGAACAATGAGCAGTTCTTC
>.|TRBV20-1|TRBJ1-5|few
CSAKEINQPQHF
TGCAGTGCTAAGGAGATCAATCAGCCCCAGCATTTT
>.|TRBV10-1|TRBJ2-5|many
CASSVTRGETQYF
TGCGCCAGCAGTGTGACTAGGGGAGAGACCCAGTACTTC
>.|TRBV4-1|TRBJ2-7|few
CASSQDFPAYNYEQYF
TGCGCCAGCAGCCAAGATTTTCCAGCCTACAACTACGAGCAGTACTTC
>.|TRBV12-3/TRBV12-4|TRBJ2-3|.
CASRPSGLHTDTQYF
TGTGCCAGCAGACCTTCGGGCCTCCACACAGATACGCAGTATTTT
>.|TRBV5-1|TRBJ2-2|few
CASSPKLTGSGGELFF
TGCGCCAGCAGCCCCAAGCTTACAGGGTCGGGCGGGGAGCTGTTTTTT
>.|TRBV20-1|TRBJ1-5|.
CSALEGGRSNQPQHF
TGCAGTGCCTTGGAGGGGGGCAGGAGCAATCAGCCCCAGCATTTT
>TRBD1|TRBV20-1|TRBJ2-7|few
CSARDRGPVYEQYF
TGCAGTGCTAGGGACAGGGGGCCGGTCTACGAGCAGTACTTC
>TRBD1|TRBV7-2|TRBJ2-7|few
CASTDTGVPPYEQYF
TGTGCCAGCACCGATACAGGGGTCCCCCCCTACGAGCAGTACTTC
>TRBD1|TRBV10-3|TRBJ1-5|few
CAISEGDSSNQPQHF
TGTGCCATCAGTGAGGGGGACAGTTCCAATCAGCCCCAGCATTTT
>.|TRBV5-1|TRBJ2-2|.
CASSFFVDSNTGELFF
TGCGCCAGCAGCTTTTTTGTAGACAGTAACACCGGGGAGCTGTTTTTT
>TRBD1|TRBV20-1|TRBJ2-7|.
CSARVPGQRTYEQYF
TGCAGTGCTAGAGTCCCGGGACAGCGAACCTACGAGCAGTACTTC
>.|TRBV5-1|TRBJ2-7|.
CASSLDGDEQYF
TGCGCCAGCAGCTTAGACGGAGACGAGCAGTACTTC